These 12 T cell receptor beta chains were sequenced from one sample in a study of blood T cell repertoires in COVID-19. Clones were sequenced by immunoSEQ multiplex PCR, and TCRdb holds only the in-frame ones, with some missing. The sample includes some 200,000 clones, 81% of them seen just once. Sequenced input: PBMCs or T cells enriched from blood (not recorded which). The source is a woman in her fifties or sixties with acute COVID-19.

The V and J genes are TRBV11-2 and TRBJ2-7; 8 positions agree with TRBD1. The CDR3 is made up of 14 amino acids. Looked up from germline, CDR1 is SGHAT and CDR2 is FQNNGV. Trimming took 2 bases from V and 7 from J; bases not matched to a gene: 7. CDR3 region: CASSLSLQGVEQYF. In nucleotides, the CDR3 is TGTGCCAGCAGCTTATCTCTACAGGGGGTGGAGCAGTACTTC.

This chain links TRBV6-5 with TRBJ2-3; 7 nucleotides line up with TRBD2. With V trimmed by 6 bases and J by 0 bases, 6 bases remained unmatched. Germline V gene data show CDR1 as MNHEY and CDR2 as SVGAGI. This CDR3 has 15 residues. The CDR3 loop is CASRVEGGSTDTQYF. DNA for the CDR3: TGTGCCAGCAGGGTAGAGGGAGGGAGCACAGATACGCAGTATTTT.

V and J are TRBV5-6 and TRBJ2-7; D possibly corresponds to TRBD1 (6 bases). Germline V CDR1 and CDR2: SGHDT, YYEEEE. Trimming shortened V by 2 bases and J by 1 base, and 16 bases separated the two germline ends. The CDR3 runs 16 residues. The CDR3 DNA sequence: TGTGCCAGCAGCTTCTACCGGGACACCTTTTCCTACGAGCAGTACTTC. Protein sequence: CASSFYRDTFSYEQYF.

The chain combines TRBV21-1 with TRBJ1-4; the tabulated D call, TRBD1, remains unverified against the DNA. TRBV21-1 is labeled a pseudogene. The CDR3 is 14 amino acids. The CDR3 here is CASSKTGLLSELFF. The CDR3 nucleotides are TGTGCCAGCAGCAAAACAGGGTTACTCTCCGAACTGTTTTTT.

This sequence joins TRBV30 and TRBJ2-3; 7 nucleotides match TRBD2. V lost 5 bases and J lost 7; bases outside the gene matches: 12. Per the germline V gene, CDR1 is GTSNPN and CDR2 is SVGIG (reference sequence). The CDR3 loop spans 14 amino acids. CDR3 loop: CAWGLGMVQHTQYF. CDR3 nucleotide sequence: TGTGCCTGGGGACTAGGAATGGTTCAACATACGCAGTATTTT. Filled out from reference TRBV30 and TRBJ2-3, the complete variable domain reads SQTIHQWPATLVQPVGSPLSLECTVEGTSNPNLYWYRQAAGRGLQLLFYSVGIGQISSEVPQNLSASRPQDRQFILSSKKLLLSDSGFYLCAWGLGMVQHTQYFGPGTRLTVL.

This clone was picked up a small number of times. In DNA, the CDR3 is TGTGCTTGCAGAGCGGACCTCGTTTCGGGGGAGCTGTTTTTT. Its translation: CACRADLVSGELFF. The chain has TRBV6-6 and TRBJ2-2; TRBD2 is a possible D gene (5 bases). The CDR3 runs 14 residues. Germline V gene sequence: CDR1 MNHNY, CDR2 SVGAGI (reference sequence).

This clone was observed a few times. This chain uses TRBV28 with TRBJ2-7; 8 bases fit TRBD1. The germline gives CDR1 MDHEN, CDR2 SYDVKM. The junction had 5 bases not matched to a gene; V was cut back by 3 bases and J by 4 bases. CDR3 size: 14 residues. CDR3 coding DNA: TGTGCCAGCAGTTTCAGGGGGCCCCGGTACGAGCAGTACTTC. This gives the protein CASSFRGPRYEQYF.

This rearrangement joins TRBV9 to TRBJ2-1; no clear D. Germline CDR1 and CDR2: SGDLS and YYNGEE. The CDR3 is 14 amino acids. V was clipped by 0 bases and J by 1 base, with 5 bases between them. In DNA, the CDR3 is TGTGCCAGCAGCGTAGGTCAGTCCTACAATGAGCAGTTCTTC. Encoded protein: CASSVGQSYNEQFF. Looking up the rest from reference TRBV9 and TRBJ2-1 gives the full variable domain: DSGVTQTPKHLITATGQRVTLRCSPRSGDLSVYWYQQSLDQGLQFLIQYYNGEERAKGNILERFSAQQFPDLHSELNLSSLELGDSALYFCASSVGQSYNEQFFGPGTRLTVL.

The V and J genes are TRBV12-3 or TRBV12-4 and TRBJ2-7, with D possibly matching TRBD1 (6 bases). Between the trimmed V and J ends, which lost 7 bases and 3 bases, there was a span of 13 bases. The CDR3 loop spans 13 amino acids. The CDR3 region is CASTLQGLYEQYF. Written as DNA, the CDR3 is TGTGCCAGCACCCTACAGGGTCTCTACGAGCAGTACTTC.

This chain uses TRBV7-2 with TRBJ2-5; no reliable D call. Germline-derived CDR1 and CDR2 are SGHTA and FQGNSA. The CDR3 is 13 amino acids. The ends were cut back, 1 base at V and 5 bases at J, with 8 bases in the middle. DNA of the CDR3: TGTGCCAGCAGCTTAGAACTCTCGGAGACCCAGTACTTC. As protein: CASSLELSETQYF.

As DNA, the CDR3 is TGCGCCAGCAAGCCCGGTAAGGGAGGGCACACAGATACGCAGTATTTT. This sequence encodes CASKPGKGGHTDTQYF. V gene TRBV5-1 combines with J gene TRBJ2-3; 7 bases align to TRBD2. This CDR3 is built from 16 residues. V was clipped by 6 bases and J by 2 bases; unmatched bases: 12. Looked up from germline, CDR1 is SGHRS and CDR2 is YFSETQ. Full variable domain (remainder filled in from reference TRBV5-1 and TRBJ2-3): KAGVTQTPRYLIKTRGQQVTLSCSPISGHRSVSWYQQTPGQGLQFLFEYFSETQRNKGNFPGRFSGRQFSNSRSEMNVSTLELGDSALYLCASKPGKGGHTDTQYFGPGTRLTVL.

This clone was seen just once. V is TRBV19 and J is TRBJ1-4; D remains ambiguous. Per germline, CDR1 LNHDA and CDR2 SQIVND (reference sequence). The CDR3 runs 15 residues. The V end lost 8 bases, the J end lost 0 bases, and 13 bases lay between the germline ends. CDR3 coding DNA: TGTGCCAGTGCGGAGACTTCTGCAACTAATGAAAAACTGTTTTTT. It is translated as CASAETSATNEKLFF.